This T cell receptor (beta chain) appears in the sequencing data of a study of tissue T cells after allogeneic stem cell transplantation. Generated by immunoSEQ multiplex PCR, the TCRdb table keeps only in-frame clones and is missing some. Among fewer than 4,500 clones listed, roughly 70% were seen once. The CDR3 totals 13 residues. The ends were cut back, 4 bases at V and 5 bases at J, with 11 bases in the middle. The germline CDR1 and CDR2 sequences are LGHDT and YNNKEL (reference sequence). The material was left colon tissue, obtained at autopsy. The rearrangement joins TRBV3-1 (or the pseudogene TRBV3-2) to TRBJ2-5; D uncertain. The receptor was isolated from a male donor at least 60 years old with lung cancer. DNA of the CDR3: TGTGCCAGCAGCCGAGGCCGTAGGGAGACCCAGTACTTC. It encodes CASSRGRRETQYF.